This TCR beta chain was identified in a study of blood T cells in healthy people across ages. Overall study: T cells yielded about one barcoded beta molecule per two cells through template switching.

Study findings and constraints: The percentage of naive T cells correlated strongly with TCR beta diversity. Higher diversity, along with more naive CD4+ cells, distinguished long-lived donors from aged donors.

V was shortened by 3 bases and J by 2 bases, with 10 bases between the two germline ends. Germline loops: CDR1 KGHSY, CDR2 FQNENV. The CDR3 totals 14 residues. The use of a sample-barcoded 5' primer and a J-beta primer mix characterized a second PCR of roughly 6 to 11 cycles. TCRdb reprocessed the 5' RACE reads via MiXCR and lists one record per CDR3 protein. The sample shows about 1.4 million distinct CDR3 sequences, approximately 59% of them seen only once. This clonotype came up a few times. The antigen is undetermined. Sequenced: blood. The chain employs TRBV16 and TRBJ1-2, with D unresolved. The sequence was obtained from a man aged 18 to 30 in good health. For the CDR3, the DNA is TGTGCCAGCAGCCAGTTCCCCGGGAACTATGGCTACACCTTC. This translates into CASSQFPGNYGYTF.